This T cell receptor (beta chain) was recorded in a study of T-cell reconstitution after alpha-beta-depleted transplantation in children. Study results and caveats: From surviving recipient T cells and thymic progenitors came the high day-60 TCRbeta diversity observed in some patients.

The CDR3 consists of 12 residues. Trimming pared 5 bases from V and 3 bases from J, leaving 5 bases between. Germline V gives CDR1 SEHNR, CDR2 FQNEAQ (reference sequence). Researchers prepared the TCRbeta library using unique molecular identifiers, the study reports. TCRdb re-derived calls from the PCR reads in MiXCR, one entry per CDR3 protein. The table lists around 600,000 distinct CDR3 sequences, more than 20% of them singletons, with around 14% in the top ten. This clonotype was detected a few times. What it binds is unknown. The chain has TRBV7-9 and TRBJ2-1; no clear D. Sequencing used PBMCs, mostly from graft donor cells, obtained 360 days after TCRalphabeta/CD19-depleted stem cell transplant. The receptor was derived from a boy in the first two years of life who had a stem cell transplant for acute myeloid leukemia, so the T cells may come from the graft donor. In DNA, the CDR3 is TGTGCCAGCAGCGATTACTACAATGAGCAGTTCTTC. Amino acids: CASSDYYNEQFF.